This TCR beta chain was retrieved from a study of CD8 T cells in ankylosing spondylitis. The germline CDR1 and CDR2 sequences are SGHRS and YFSETQ. With 0 bases removed from V and 6 bases from J, the gap between germline ends came to 12 bases. This CDR3 comprises 14 residues. TCRdb analysed the 5' RACE reads with MiXCR anew, one entry per CDR3 protein. The sample has 150,000 to 200,000 distinct CDR3 sequences; approximately 10% are singletons. This clonotype has at least ten counts. Sample: blood, either unsorted or a sorted T cell fraction (not recorded which). The sequence was obtained from a male donor with ankylosing spondylitis or in good health (not recorded which). The chain is built from TRBV5-1 and TRBJ1-2; D ambiguous. The CDR3 nucleotides are TGCGCCAGCAGCTTGGCCTCAGTCGTTCATGGCTACACCTTC. As protein: CASSLASVVHGYTF.